This is a list of T cell receptor beta chains from one sample in a study of beta chain features in type 1 diabetes. TCRdb's table, derived via immunoSEQ multiplex PCR, lists solely in-frame clones and lacks some. The repertoire holds around 250,000 clones, with 13% to 15% as singletons. Sequencing was performed on naive CD4+ T cells from blood. Receptors were obtained from a man aged 30 to 45 with type 1 diabetes. The CDR3 runs from the conserved cysteine through the conserved F or W. The D gene is left open where the match is weak. Expanded clones are given a class, and other clones once, few, many or no size at all.

TRBV18	15	TRBD2	few	TRBJ2-1	TGTGCCAGCTCAACGATGCGGGAGGCGAACAATGAGCAGTTCTTC	CASSTMREANNEQFF
TRBV7-9	17	TRBD2	few	TRBJ2-1	TGTGCCAGCAGCTCCGGCAGGGGGACTAGCGGGACTAATGAGCAGTTCTTC	CASSSGRGTSGTNEQFF
TRBV7-2	15	.	.	TRBJ1-4	TGTGCCAGCAGCTTAGCGCGGGGTAGGGGCGAAAAACTGTTTTTT	CASSLARGRGEKLFF
TRBV4-1	13	TRBD2	.	TRBJ2-1	TGCGCCAGCAGAGGGACTAGCGGGAGCGGGAGGTTCTTC	CASRGTSGSGRFF
TRBV29-1	15	TRBD2	.	TRBJ2-3	TGCAGCGTTGATGGGGCTAGCGGAGGCACAGATACGCAGTATTTT	CSVDGASGGTDTQYF
TRBV5-4	15	TRBD2	.	TRBJ2-7	TGTGCCAGCAGCTTGGCCCTAGCGGGAGAGGCCGAGCAGTACTTC	CASSLALAGEAEQYF
TRBV5-4	14	TRBD1	once	TRBJ2-7	TGTGCCAGCAGTCTTAGACAGGGCTCCTACGAGCAGTACTTC	CASSLRQGSYEQYF
TRBV2	14	.	few	TRBJ1-2	TGTGCCACTCTGGGGAGACGACTTAACTATGGCTACACCTTC	CATLGRRLNYGYTF
TRBV18	13	TRBD1	.	TRBJ1-1	TGTGCCAGCTCCGGGACAGCGAACACTGAAGCTTTCTTT	CASSGTANTEAFF
TRBV28	10	.	few	TRBJ1-1	TGTGCCACTCGGAACACTGAAGCTTTCTTT	CATRNTEAFF
TRBV5-1	17	.	.	TRBJ2-3	TGCGCCAGCAGCTTGGCGGTAGGCAGGGGAAGGGAAGATACGCAGTATTTT	CASSLAVGRGREDTQYF
TRBV6-1	15	TRBD1	.	TRBJ2-1	TGTGCCAGCAGTGAAGGGACAGGGACCAACAATGAGCAGTTCTTC	CASSEGTGTNNEQFF
TRBV2	13	.	.	TRBJ1-5	TGTGCCAGCAGGCAGGGGTGGGATCAGCCCCAGCATTTT	CASRQGWDQPQHF
TRBV25-1	14	.	.	TRBJ1-1	TGTGCCAGCAGTCCGGCAGGGTCGAACACTGAAGCTTTCTTT	CASSPAGSNTEAFF
TRBV28	14	.	once	TRBJ2-5	TGTGCCAGCAAACAAACAGGGACCTGGGAGACCCAGTACTTC	CASKQTGTWETQYF
TRBV11-1	16	TRBD2	few	TRBJ2-1	TGTGCCAGCAGCTTAGCTGTGGGACTAGCGTCTAATGAGCAGTTCTTC	CASSLAVGLASNEQFF
TRBV19	14	TRBD1	few	TRBJ2-2	TGTGCCAGTATGGACAGGGATTACACCGGGGAGCTGTTTTTT	CASMDRDYTGELFF
TRBV28	12	.	.	TRBJ2-5	TGTGCCAGCAGTTTAGCGGGAGAGACCCAGTACTTC	CASSLAGETQYF
TRBV7-2	14	TRBD2	.	TRBJ2-3	TGTGCCAGCAGCCTCGGACTAGCGAGAGATACGCAGTATTTT	CASSLGLARDTQYF
TRBV5-4	13	.	.	TRBJ1-1	TGTGCCAGCAGCTCCATACAGGGCACTGAAGCTTTCTTT	CASSSIQGTEAFF
TRBV27	17	TRBD2	.	TRBJ2-1	TGTGCCAGCAGTTTCGACGGCCGAACGGGAGGGGGCAATGAGCAGTTCTTC	CASSFDGRTGGGNEQFF
TRBV5-1	12	.	.	TRBJ1-2	TGCGCCAGCAGCTTGGAACAGCATGGCTACACCTTC	CASSLEQHGYTF
TRBV5-4	14	.	few	TRBJ2-4	TGTGCCAGCAGCTTAGGGGTGTCGGAAAACATTCAGTACTTC	CASSLGVSENIQYF
TRBV10-3	14	.	.	TRBJ2-7	TGTGCCATCAGCGGGGGAGGGGGGCCCTACGAGCAGTACTTC	CAISGGGGPYEQYF
TRBV7-8	14	.	few	TRBJ1-5	TGTGCCAGCAGCCGAACGAGCTCGGGGCAGCCCCAGCATTTT	CASSRTSSGQPQHF
TRBV6-1	15	.	.	TRBJ1-2	TGTGCCAGCTACGATGCCGGAGGGCCCTACTATGGCTACACCTTC	CASYDAGGPYYGYTF
TRBV4-2	15	.	few	TRBJ2-2	TGTGCCAGCACATCGGGTAGCCGAAACACCGGGGAGCTGTTTTTT	CASTSGSRNTGELFF
TRBV28	15	TRBD2	once	TRBJ2-7	TGTGCCAGCAGTCGCGCGACTAGCGGGAGCTACGAGCAGTACTTC	CASSRATSGSYEQYF
TRBV5-1	16	TRBD2	few	TRBJ2-1	TGCGCCAGCAGCTTGATCCCTAGCGGGAGTAGGGATGAGCAGTTCTTC	CASSLIPSGSRDEQFF
TRBV18	13	.	.	TRBJ2-5	TGTGCCAGCTCACCACCAACTCAAGAGACCCAGTACTTC	CASSPPTQETQYF
TRBV9	15	.	.	TRBJ1-4	TGTGCCAGCAGCGTAGGTCAGGGGTGGGAAGAAAAACTGTTTTTT	CASSVGQGWEEKLFF
TRBV7-9	15	TRBD2	.	TRBJ2-1	TGTGCCAGCAGCGGTCCGGGAGGGCCATACAATGAGCAGTTCTTC	CASSGPGGPYNEQFF
TRBV5-1	13	.	few	TRBJ1-1	TGCGCCAGCAGCTTGGCAGGCTACACTGAAGCTTTCTTT	CASSLAGYTEAFF
TRBV5-4	14	.	few	TRBJ2-1	TGTGCCAGCAGCTTAGCTTTCAAAGACAATGAGCAGTTCTTC	CASSLAFKDNEQFF
TRBV6-6	14	TRBD2	few	TRBJ2-7	TGTGCCACCACTGGCGGGAGGGCCCCCTACGAGCAGTACTTC	CATTGGRAPYEQYF
TRBV19	13	.	.	TRBJ1-2	TGTGCCAGTCGGACAATTTGGGGCTATGGCTACACCTTC	CASRTIWGYGYTF
TRBV6-6	12	.	.	TRBJ2-3	TGTGCCAGCAGTCGAGTCGGAGATACGCAGTATTTT	CASSRVGDTQYF
TRBV28	13	TRBD1	few	TRBJ2-7	TGTGCCAGCAGTTCCGGACAGGGCTACGAGCAGTACTTC	CASSSGQGYEQYF
TRBV27	13	.	.	TRBJ1-2	TGTGCCAGCAGTTTCGTCAGGGACTCTGGCTACACCTTC	CASSFVRDSGYTF